This TCR beta chain was documented in a study of shared clonotypes between healthy human individuals. The study, taken as a whole, reports: For sorted subsets, rarefaction showed incomplete sequencing despite large depth.

Concerning this clone: The antigen is unknown.

Profiled with immunoSEQ multiplex PCR; TCRdb holds only in-frame clones, not every one. The sample lists 1,100,000 or so clones, around 82% occurring once. The CDR3 has 17 residues. Trimming cost V 4 bases and J 1 base; bases outside gene matches: 9. Germline V gene data show CDR1 as MNHNS and CDR2 as SASEGT. The clonotype was recovered from a man aged 18 to 30 in good health. Some clones in this sample may be carry-over from other donors' samples. The J gene is TRBJ1-3, the V gene TRBV6-1; 8 bases agree with TRBD1. Specimen: memory CD4+ T cells from PBMCs. Subset defined: CD45RA-negative fraction. CDR3 residues: CASSARDRLGSGNTIYF. The CDR3 region has the DNA TGTGCCAGCAGTGCTCGGGACAGGTTAGGGTCTGGAAACACCATATATTTT.